This T cell receptor (beta chain) was obtained from a study of a mutant IDH1 vaccine in newly diagnosed glioma. Turning to the study itself: Vaccination followed radiotherapy alone by 4-6 weeks, or accompanied temozolomide cycles. At week 47 came visit V13, while visit V12 had come at week 35.

This clone showed up just a few times. Its target is not known. The germline gives CDR1 SGHTS, CDR2 YDEGEE. This CDR3 region has 14 residues. The junction had 4 bases not matched to a gene; V was cut back by 4 bases and J by 2 bases. The data were produced by immunoSEQ multiplex PCR, yet TCRdb's version contains in-frame clones alone and is incomplete. This sample has about 40,000 clones, with approximately 86% found just once. Noted time point: week 47, end of study. Vaccination used 300 ug of mutant IDH1 20-mer peptide per dose, with topical imiquimod. Donor diagnoses consisted of new WHO grade 3 or 4 IDH1-mutant, ATRX-lost astrocytomas.

The source material was PBMCs, sampled from a glioma patient whose treatment included an IDH1 peptide vaccine. The sequence derives from a young man with glioma. Some clones in this sample may be carry-over from other donors' samples. The chain combines TRBV5-8 with TRBJ2-7, with 9 bases aligning to TRBD1. CDR3: CASSPGQGPYEQYF. The CDR3 bases are TGTGCCAGCAGCCCCGGACAGGGGCCCTACGAGCAGTACTTC.